Following are 22 T cell receptor beta chains from one sample sequenced in a study of blood T cell repertoires in COVID-19. Clones were read by immunoSEQ multiplex PCR, and TCRdb kept only the in-frame ones, dropping some. The repertoire holds some 200,000 clones, with about 86% as singletons. The sample comprised peripheral blood. Receptors originate from a woman older than 75 in a cohort sampled during active or convalescent COVID-19.

The CDR3: CASSKVGLAGGRAYEQYV. The CDR3 DNA is TGTGCCAGCAGCAAAGTGGGACTAGCGGGAGGGAGGGCCTACGAGCAGTACGTC. The V call is TRBV21-1, the J call TRBJ2-7; the D call in the table, TRBD2, was not verified against the DNA. TRBV21-1 is an annotated pseudogene. The length of the CDR3 is 18 residues.

This clone showed up just once. At one boundary the junction diverges from the germline segment, which might be a read error. The rearrangement uses TRBV18 and TRBJ2-7; 8 nucleotides agree with TRBD1. Per the germline V gene, CDR1 is KGHSH and CDR2 is LQKENI. The CDR3 is 14 residues long. DNA for the CDR3: TGTGCCAGCTCCCCACGACAGGGGAGGTACGAGCAGTACTTC. Its protein is CASSPRQGRYEQYF.

This clone showed up just once. The chain carries TRBV19 and TRBJ1-1; D call uncertain. The CDR3 has 12 amino acids. Between the trimmed V and J ends, which lost 3 bases and 3 bases, there was a span of 5 bases. CDR1 is LNHDA and CDR2 is SQIVND in the germline V gene (reference sequence). The CDR3, as DNA: TGTGCCAGTAGTATCACAGACACTGAAGCTTTCTTT. Amino acids: CASSITDTEAFF.

The chain uses TRBV2 and TRBJ2-2; D ambiguous. This CDR3 comprises 15 residues. V lost 7 bases to trimming and J lost 0 bases, with 12 bases between them. Germline lookup yields CDR1 SNHLY and CDR2 FYNNEI. The CDR3 nucleotides read TGTGCCAGCACCTTGCTGAGCGCGAACACCGGGGAGCTGTTTTTT. This encodes CASTLLSANTGELFF.

The chain couples TRBV28 to TRBJ1-1; D unclear. The germline V gene has CDR1 MDHEN and CDR2 SYDVKM. Trimming stripped 0 bases from V and 0 bases from J, with 8 bases between. The CDR3 extends over 15 amino acids. CDR3 amino acids: CASSLWGSLNTEAFF. The CDR3 DNA follows: TGTGCCAGCAGTTTATGGGGGAGTTTGAACACTGAAGCTTTCTTT.

The DNA of the CDR3 is TGTGCCAGCAGCTTAGCGCAGACAGGTCAGCCGGGGGATACGCAGTATTTT. It translates to CASSLAQTGQPGDTQYF. The chain joins TRBV11-2 to TRBJ2-3; D may be TRBD1 (6 bases). CDR3 size: 17 residues. Trimming took 1 base from V and 6 from J, leaving 20 bases between them. Germline values: CDR1 SGHAT, CDR2 FQNNGV.

The sample holds a few counts of this clone. The chain recombines TRBV19 with TRBJ1-5; 7 bases fit TRBD1. Germline CDR1 reads LNHDA; CDR2 reads SQIVND (reference sequence). This CDR3 contains 15 residues. V lost 8 bases, J lost 4 bases, and 11 bases stayed unmatched. The chain's CDR3 is CASGRRQGRNQPQHF. CDR3 coding DNA: TGTGCCAGTGGACGAAGACAGGGCCGTAATCAGCCCCAGCATTTT.

V gene TRBV24-1 combines with J gene TRBJ1-1, with D possibly TRBD1 on 6 matching bases. V lost 0 bases and J 10 bases, leaving 8 bases between the germline ends. The CDR3 length is 12 residues. CDR1 is KGHDR, CDR2 SFDVKD, per germline. CDR3 in amino acids: CATSDLQGRAFF. CDR3 bases: TGTGCCACCAGTGATTTGCAGGGGCGAGCTTTCTTT.

The DNA of the CDR3 is TGTGCCACCAGTGAACCCGGGACTAGAAACTACGAGCAGTACGTC. Amino acids: CATSEPGTRNYEQYV. The chain joins TRBV24-1 to TRBJ2-7, with 8 bases aligning to TRBD2. The CDR3 has 15 amino acids. Losses at the gene ends were 4 bases for V and 3 bases for J; bases not matched to a gene: 7. CDR1 is KGHDR, CDR2 SFDVKD, per germline.

The chain links TRBV5-4 to TRBJ2-2; 9 positions match TRBD1. This CDR3 is built from 16 residues. In germline, CDR1 is SGHNT, CDR2 YYREEE (reference sequence). With V trimmed by 7 bases and J by 0 bases, 7 bases remained unmatched. CDR3 DNA: TGTGCCAGCTCTCCCAGGGACAGGGCGAACACCGGGGAGCTGTTTTTT. It codes for CASSPRDRANTGELFF.

The chain is built from TRBV6-6 and TRBJ1-1; D remains ambiguous. CDR3 length: 14 residues. V shed 4 bases and J shed 3 bases, with 12 bases lying between them. CDR1 is MNHNY and CDR2 is SVGAGI in the germline V gene (reference sequence). CDR3 in amino acids: CASSWQARDTEAFF. CDR3 DNA: TGTGCCAGCAGTTGGCAAGCACGGGACACTGAAGCTTTCTTT.

This chain connects TRBV10-2 to TRBJ2-7; possible D gene TRBD2, 5 bases. This CDR3 region has 14 residues. Trimming pared 2 bases from V and 3 bases from J, leaving 11 bases between. Per germline, CDR1 WSHSY and CDR2 SAAADI. CDR3 region: CASSETGSFYEQYV. In nucleotides, the CDR3 is TGCGCCAGCAGTGAGACGGGAAGCTTCTACGAGCAGTACGTC.

This clone was detected once. The rearrangement uses TRBV18 and TRBJ1-4; no definite D call. The germline gives CDR1 KGHSH, CDR2 LQKENI. Trimming removed 3 bases from V and 8 bases from J, with 13 bases in between. The CDR3 is made up of 14 amino acids. The CDR3 sequence is CASSPQRRKEKLFF. CDR3 in DNA: TGTGCCAGCTCACCGCAACGGAGGAAGGAAAAACTGTTTTTT.

DNA for the CDR3: TGTGCCACCAGCAGAGTTCTAGCGGGGTTTCTGGGGGAGCTGTTTTTT. It yields the protein CATSRVLAGFLGELFF. The chain combines TRBV15 with TRBJ2-2; 9 bases are shared with TRBD2. Germline CDR1 and CDR2: LNHNV and YYDKDF (reference sequence). J gave up 8 bases and V 1 base, and 8 bases lay outside the gene matches. The CDR3 totals 16 residues.

The CDR3 nucleotides are TGTGCCAGCTCACTAAGTCCAGGGGTCGAGACCCAGTACTTC. It encodes CASSLSPGVETQYF. The chain has TRBV18 and TRBJ2-5, with D maybe TRBD1 (6 bases). The germline V gene has CDR1 KGHSH and CDR2 LQKENI. This CDR3 has 14 residues. V lost 4 bases and J 5 bases, leaving 14 bases between the germline ends.

The rearrangement uses TRBV5-5 and TRBJ2-7; D gene uncertain. CDR1 is SGHKS, CDR2 YYEKEE, per germline (reference sequence). V lost 0 bases to trimming and J lost 4 bases, with 11 bases between them. The CDR3 sequence is 14 residues long. The CDR3 region is CASSLAQNLYEQYF. The CDR3 nucleotides read TGTGCCAGCAGCTTGGCCCAGAATTTGTACGAGCAGTACTTC.

V is TRBV5-1 and J is TRBJ1-1, with D hard to call. The CDR3 runs 14 residues. Trimming pared 0 bases from V and 6 bases from J, leaving 12 bases between. In germline, CDR1 is SGHRS, CDR2 YFSETQ. The CDR3 sequence is CASSLAVQMAEAFF. In nucleotides, the CDR3 is TGCGCCAGCAGCTTGGCGGTACAGATGGCTGAAGCTTTCTTT.

The CDR3 region is CATKTGTGETQYF. The CDR3 DNA sequence: TGTGCCACCAAAACCGGGACTGGAGAGACCCAGTACTTC. This chain uses TRBV15 with TRBJ2-5; D is perhaps TRBD2 (6 bases). The V gene lost 7 bases and the J gene lost 4 bases, with 13 bases spanning the gap. The CDR3 has 13 residues. Germline CDR1 reads LNHNV; CDR2 reads YYDKDF (reference sequence).

J is TRBJ1-5 and V is TRBV7-9; D unresolved. The germline V and J ends were trimmed by 1 base and 1 base, with 8 bases remaining between them. This CDR3 has 15 residues. Germline CDR1 is SEHNR and CDR2 is FQNEAQ (reference sequence). The CDR3 loop reads CASSLGQLSNQPQHF. The DNA for the CDR3 is TGTGCCAGCAGCTTAGGCCAGTTGAGCAATCAGCCCCAGCATTTT.

V usage is TRBV6-2 or TRBV6-3 and J usage is TRBJ2-7; 10 nucleotides line up with TRBD2. The CDR3 runs to 13 residues. V was clipped by 5 bases and J by 4 bases; unmatched bases: 2. The V gene's germline CDR1 is MNHEY and CDR2 SVGEGT. This CDR3 reads CASSLAGEYEQYF. CDR3 bases: TGTGCCAGCAGTCTAGCGGGGGAGTACGAGCAGTACTTC.

This chain uses TRBV4-2 with TRBJ2-7; tentative D call: TRBD2 (6 bases). The CDR3 has 16 residues. Germline CDR1 and CDR2: LGHNA and YNFKEQ. Trimming removed 6 bases at V and 2 bases at J, with 20 bases between. CDR3 residues: CASSPASSELTYEQYF. The CDR3, as DNA: TGTGCCAGCAGTCCCGCTTCTAGCGAATTGACCTACGAGCAGTACTTC.

The chain uses TRBV28 and TRBJ2-1; 10 bases match TRBD1. Germline V lookup: CDR1 MDHEN, CDR2 SYDVKM. The CDR3 has 16 residues. With V trimmed by 5 bases and J by 6 bases, 10 bases remained unmatched. CDR3 region: CASSVPGQGSFNEQFF. The CDR3 bases are TGTGCCAGCAGTGTTCCGGGACAGGGGTCGTTCAATGAGCAGTTCTTC.